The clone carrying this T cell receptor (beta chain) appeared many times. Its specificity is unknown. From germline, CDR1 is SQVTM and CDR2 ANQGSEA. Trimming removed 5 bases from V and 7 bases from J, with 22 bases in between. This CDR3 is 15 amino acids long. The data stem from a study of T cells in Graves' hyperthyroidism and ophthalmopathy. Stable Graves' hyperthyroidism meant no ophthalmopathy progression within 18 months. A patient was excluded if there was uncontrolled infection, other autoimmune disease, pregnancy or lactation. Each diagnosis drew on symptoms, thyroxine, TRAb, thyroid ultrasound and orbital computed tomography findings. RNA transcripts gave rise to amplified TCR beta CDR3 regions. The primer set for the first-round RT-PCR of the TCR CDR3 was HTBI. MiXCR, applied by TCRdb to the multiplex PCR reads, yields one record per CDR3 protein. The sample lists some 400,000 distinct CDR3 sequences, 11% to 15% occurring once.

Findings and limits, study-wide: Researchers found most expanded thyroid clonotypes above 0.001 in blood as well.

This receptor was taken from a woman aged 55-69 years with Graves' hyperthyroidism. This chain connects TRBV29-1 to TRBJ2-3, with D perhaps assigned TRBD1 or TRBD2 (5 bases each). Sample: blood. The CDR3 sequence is CSVSTGTVAMNTQYF. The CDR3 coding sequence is TGCAGCGTTTCAACCGGGACCGTAGCTATGAATACGCAGTATTTT.